The subject of this entry is one T cell receptor beta chain. The antigen is undetermined. Positive CCR7 selection of CD45RO-negative cells yielded the naive CD8 cells, and terminally differentiated effector memory CD45RA+ cells were excluded. Repertoires were generated with immunoSEQ multiplex PCR, while TCRdb's copy carries only in-frame clones and drops some. The repertoire has more than 600,000 clones, under 95% of them found once; the top ten carry approximately 22%. The record originates from a study of shared clonotypes between healthy human individuals. The CDR3 sequence is 15 residues long. Germline V gene data show CDR1 as MNHNS and CDR2 as SASEGT. The V gene lost 6 bases and the J gene lost 7 bases, with 21 bases spanning the gap. Notes on the study in general: Represented genetic and exposure-history diversity was restricted by having few donors.

This sequence was found in a man aged 30 to 39 in good health. This chain uses TRBV6-1 with TRBJ1-2, with D possibly matching TRBD1 (6 bases). Sequenced material: naive CD8+ T cells sorted from blood. The CDR3 nucleotides read TGTGCCAGCAGCGAGATAATTGGACAGCCCCCTGGCTACACCTTC. Translated, it gives CASSEIIGQPPGYTF.